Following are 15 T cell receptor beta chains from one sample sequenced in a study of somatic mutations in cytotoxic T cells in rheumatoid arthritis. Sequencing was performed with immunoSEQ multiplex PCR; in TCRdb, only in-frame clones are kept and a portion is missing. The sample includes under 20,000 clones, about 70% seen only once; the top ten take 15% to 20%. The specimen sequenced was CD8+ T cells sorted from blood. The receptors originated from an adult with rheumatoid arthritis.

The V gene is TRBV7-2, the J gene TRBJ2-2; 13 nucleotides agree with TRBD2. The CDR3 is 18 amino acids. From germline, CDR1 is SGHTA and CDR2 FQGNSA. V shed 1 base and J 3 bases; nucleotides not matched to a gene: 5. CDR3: CASSLVLAGGPDTGELFF. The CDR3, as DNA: TGTGCCAGCAGCTTAGTACTAGCGGGGGGGCCCGACACCGGGGAGCTGTTTTTT.

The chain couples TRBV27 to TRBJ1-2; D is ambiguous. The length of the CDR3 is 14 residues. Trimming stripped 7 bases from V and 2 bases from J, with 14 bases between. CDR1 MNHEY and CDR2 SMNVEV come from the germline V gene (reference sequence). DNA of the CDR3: TGTGCCAGCACCAAACTAGGGTCGAACTATGGCTACACCTTC. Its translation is CASTKLGSNYGYTF.

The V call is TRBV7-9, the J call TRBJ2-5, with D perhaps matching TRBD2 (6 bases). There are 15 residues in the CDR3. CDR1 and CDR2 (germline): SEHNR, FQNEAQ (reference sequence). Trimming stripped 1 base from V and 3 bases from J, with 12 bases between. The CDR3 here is CASSLGYGGEETQYF. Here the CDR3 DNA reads TGTGCCAGCAGCTTAGGGTATGGCGGGGAAGAGACCCAGTACTTC.

The CDR3: CASTQNSGGSQGDTQYF. CDR3 sequence (DNA): TGTGCCAGCACCCAGAATAGCGGGGGGTCCCAGGGAGATACGCAGTATTTT. The chain carries TRBV6-4 and TRBJ2-3, with 10 nucleotides matching TRBD2. CDR1 MRHNA and CDR2 SNTAGT come from the germline V gene. The CDR3 spans 17 residues. V shed 7 bases and J 5 bases; nucleotides not matched to a gene: 15.

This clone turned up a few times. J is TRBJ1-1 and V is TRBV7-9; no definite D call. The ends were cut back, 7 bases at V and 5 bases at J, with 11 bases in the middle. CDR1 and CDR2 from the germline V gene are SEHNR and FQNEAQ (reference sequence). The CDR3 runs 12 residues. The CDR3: CASTAGLTEAFF. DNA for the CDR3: TGTGCCAGCACCGCAGGTCTGACTGAAGCTTTCTTT. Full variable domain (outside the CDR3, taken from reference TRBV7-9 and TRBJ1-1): DTGVSQNPRHKITKRGQNVTFRCDPISEHNRLYWYRQTLGQGPEFLTYFQNEAQLEKSRLLSDRFSAERPKGSFSTLEIQRTEQGDSAMYLCASTAGLTEAFFGQGTRLTVV.

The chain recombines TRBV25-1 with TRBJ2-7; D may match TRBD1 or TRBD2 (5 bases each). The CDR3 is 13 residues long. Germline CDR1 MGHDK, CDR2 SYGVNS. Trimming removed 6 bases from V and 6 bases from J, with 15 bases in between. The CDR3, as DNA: TGTGCCAGCAGCGGCAGGGAGATTGGCGAGCAGTACTTC. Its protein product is CASSGREIGEQYF.

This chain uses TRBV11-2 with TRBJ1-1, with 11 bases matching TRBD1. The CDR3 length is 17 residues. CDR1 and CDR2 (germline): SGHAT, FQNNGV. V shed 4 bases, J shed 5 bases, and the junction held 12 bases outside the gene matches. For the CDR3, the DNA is TGTGCCAGCAGCTGGGATTCAAGGACAGGGGGCGGAACTGAAGCTTTCTTT. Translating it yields CASSWDSRTGGGTEAFF.

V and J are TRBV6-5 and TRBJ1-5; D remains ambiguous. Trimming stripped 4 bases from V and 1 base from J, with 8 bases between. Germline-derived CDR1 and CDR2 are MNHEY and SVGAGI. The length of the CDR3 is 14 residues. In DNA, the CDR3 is TGTGCCAGCAGTTCGGGGATGAGCAATCAGCCCCAGCATTTT. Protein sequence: CASSSGMSNQPQHF.

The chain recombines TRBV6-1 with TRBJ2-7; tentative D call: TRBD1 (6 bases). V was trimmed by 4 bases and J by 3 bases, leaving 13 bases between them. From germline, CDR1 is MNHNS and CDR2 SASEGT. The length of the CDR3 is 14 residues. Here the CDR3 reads CASSVSGVSYEQYF. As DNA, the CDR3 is TGTGCCAGCAGTGTATCAGGGGTTAGCTACGAGCAGTACTTC.

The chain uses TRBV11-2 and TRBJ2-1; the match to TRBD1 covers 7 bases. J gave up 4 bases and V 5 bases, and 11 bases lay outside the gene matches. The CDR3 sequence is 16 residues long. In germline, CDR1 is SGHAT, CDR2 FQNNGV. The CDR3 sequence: CASSGTDRLAYNEQFF. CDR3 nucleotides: TGTGCCAGCAGCGGAACGGACAGGCTCGCATACAATGAGCAGTTCTTC.

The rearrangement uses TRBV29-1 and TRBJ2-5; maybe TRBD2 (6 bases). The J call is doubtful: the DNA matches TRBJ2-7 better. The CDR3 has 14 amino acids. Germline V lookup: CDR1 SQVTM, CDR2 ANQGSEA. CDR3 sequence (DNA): TGCAGCGTTGAGAGGGCAGGGACTCCTTACGAGCAGTACTTC. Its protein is CSVERAGTPYEQYF.

CDR3 in amino acids: CASSQDRVYNEQFF. In DNA, the CDR3 is TGCGCCAGCAGCCAAGACAGGGTTTACAATGAGCAGTTCTTC. This chain connects TRBV4-3 to TRBJ2-1, with a possible D match to TRBD1 (5 bases). V lost 0 bases to trimming and J lost 4 bases, with 7 bases between them. This CDR3 contains 14 residues. The germline gives CDR1 LGHNA, CDR2 YSLEER.

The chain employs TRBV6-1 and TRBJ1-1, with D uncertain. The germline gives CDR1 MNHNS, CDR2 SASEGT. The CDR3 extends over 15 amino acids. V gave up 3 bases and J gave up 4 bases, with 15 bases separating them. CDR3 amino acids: CASSDFEGLTTEAFF. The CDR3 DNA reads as TGTGCCAGCAGTGATTTTGAGGGCTTGACCACTGAAGCTTTCTTT.

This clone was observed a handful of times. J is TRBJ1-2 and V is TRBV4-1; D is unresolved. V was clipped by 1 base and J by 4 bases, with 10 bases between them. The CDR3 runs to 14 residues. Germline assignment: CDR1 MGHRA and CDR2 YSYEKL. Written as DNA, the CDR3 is TGCGCCAGCAGCCAAGGAACCACGAGCTATGGCTACACCTTC. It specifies CASSQGTTSYGYTF.

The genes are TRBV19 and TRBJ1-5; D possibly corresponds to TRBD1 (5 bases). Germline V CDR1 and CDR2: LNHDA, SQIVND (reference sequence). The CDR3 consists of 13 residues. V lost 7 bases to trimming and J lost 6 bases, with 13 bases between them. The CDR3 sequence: CASTPGLRQPQHF. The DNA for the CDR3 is TGTGCCAGTACTCCAGGGTTACGTCAGCCCCAGCATTTT.